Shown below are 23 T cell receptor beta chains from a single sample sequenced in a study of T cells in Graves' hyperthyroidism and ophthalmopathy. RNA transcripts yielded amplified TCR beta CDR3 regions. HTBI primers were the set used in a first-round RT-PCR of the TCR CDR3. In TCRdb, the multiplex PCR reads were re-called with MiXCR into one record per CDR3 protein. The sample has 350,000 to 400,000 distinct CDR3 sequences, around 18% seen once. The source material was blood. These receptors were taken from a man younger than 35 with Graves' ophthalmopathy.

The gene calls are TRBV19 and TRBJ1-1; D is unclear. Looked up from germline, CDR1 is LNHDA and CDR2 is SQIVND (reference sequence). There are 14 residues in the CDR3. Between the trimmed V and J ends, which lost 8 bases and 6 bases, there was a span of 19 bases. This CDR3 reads CASQNPVLLAEAFF. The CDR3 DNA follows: TGTGCCAGTCAGAATCCGGTTCTGTTGGCTGAAGCTTTCTTT. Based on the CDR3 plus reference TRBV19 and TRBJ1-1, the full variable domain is DGGITQSPKYLFRKEGQNVTLSCEQNLNHDAMYWYRQDPGQGLRLIYYSQIVNDFQKGDIAEGYSVSREKKESFPLTVTSAQKNPTAFYLCASQNPVLLAEAFFGQGTRLTVV.

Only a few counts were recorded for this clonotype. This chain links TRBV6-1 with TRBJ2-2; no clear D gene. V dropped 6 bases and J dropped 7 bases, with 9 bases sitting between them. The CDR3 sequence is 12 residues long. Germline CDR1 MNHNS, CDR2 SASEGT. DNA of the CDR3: TGTGCCAGCAGACAAGTCAGCGGGGAGCTGTTTTTT. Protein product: CASRQVSGELFF.

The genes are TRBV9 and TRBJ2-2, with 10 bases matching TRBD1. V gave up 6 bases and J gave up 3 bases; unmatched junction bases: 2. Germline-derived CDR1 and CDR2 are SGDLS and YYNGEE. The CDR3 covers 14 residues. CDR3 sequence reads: CASTGTGDTGELFF. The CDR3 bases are TGTGCCAGCACCGGGACAGGGGACACCGGGGAGCTGTTTTTT.

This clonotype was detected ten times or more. In DNA, the CDR3 is TGTGCCAGCAGCTACTCGGAAGGGCAGAACACTGAAGCTTTCTTT. It specifies CASSYSEGQNTEAFF. V gene TRBV11-2 combines with J gene TRBJ1-1; D is undetermined. Trimming took off 4 bases at V and 1 base at J, with 13 bases between the two ends. The CDR3 runs 15 residues. Germline V gene lookup returns CDR1 SGHAT and CDR2 FQNNGV.

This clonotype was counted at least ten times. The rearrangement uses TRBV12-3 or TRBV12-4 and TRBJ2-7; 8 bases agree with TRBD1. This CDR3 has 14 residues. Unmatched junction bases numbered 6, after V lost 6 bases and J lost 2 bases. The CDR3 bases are TGTGCCAGCAGGTCCGCAGGGGGCCCCTACGAGCAGTACTTC. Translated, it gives CASRSAGGPYEQYF.

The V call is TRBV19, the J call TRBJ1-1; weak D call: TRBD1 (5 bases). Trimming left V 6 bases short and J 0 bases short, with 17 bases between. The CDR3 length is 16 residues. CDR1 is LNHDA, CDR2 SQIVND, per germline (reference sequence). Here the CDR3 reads CASRDLQVLMNTEAFF. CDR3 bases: TGTGCCAGTAGAGATCTACAGGTCCTCATGAACACTGAAGCTTTCTTT.

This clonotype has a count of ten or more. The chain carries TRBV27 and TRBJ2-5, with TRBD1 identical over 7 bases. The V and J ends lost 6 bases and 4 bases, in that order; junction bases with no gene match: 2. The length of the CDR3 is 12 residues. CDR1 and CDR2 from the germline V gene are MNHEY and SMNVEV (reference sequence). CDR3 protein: CASRGGIETQYF. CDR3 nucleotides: TGTGCCAGCAGAGGGGGCATAGAGACCCAGTACTTC.

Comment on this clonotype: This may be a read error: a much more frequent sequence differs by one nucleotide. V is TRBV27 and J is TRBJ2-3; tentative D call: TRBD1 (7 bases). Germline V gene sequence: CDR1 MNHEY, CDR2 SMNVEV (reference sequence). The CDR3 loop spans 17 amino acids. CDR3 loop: CTSSSSRGEPSTDTQYF. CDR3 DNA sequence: TGTACCAGCAGTTCGAGCAGGGGGGAGCCTAGCACAGATACGCAGTATTTT.

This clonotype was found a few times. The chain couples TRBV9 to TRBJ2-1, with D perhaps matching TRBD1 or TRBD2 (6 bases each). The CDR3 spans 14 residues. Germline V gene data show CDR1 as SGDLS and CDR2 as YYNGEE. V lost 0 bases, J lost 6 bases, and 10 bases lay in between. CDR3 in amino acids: CASSVGGAGNEQFF. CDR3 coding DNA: TGTGCCAGCAGCGTAGGGGGGGCTGGCAATGAGCAGTTCTTC.

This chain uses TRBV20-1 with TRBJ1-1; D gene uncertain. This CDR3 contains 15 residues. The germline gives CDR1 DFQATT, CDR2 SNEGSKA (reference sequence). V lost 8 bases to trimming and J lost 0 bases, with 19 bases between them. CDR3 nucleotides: TGCAGTTTTGGGGAGCGGACTCTCATGAACACTGAAGCTTTCTTT. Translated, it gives CSFGERTLMNTEAFF.

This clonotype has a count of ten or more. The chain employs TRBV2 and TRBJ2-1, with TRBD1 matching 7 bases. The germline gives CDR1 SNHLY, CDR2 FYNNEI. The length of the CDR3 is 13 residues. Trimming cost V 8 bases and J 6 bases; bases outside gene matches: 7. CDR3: CASLDNRGNEQFF. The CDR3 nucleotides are TGTGCCAGCCTAGACAACAGGGGCAATGAGCAGTTCTTC.

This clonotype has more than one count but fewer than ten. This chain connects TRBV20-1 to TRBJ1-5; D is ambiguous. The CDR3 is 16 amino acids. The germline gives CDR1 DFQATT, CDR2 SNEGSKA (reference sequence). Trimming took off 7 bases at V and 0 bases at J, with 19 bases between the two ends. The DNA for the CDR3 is TGCAGTGGGGGATTAGTTGGATCCTATAGCAATCAGCCCCAGCATTTT. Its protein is CSGGLVGSYSNQPQHF.

This CDR3 reads CASSPPGTSLEQYF. The CDR3 region has the DNA TGTGCCAGTAGTCCTCCAGGGACCTCCCTCGAGCAGTACTTC. V is TRBV19 and J is TRBJ2-7; either TRBD1 or TRBD2 may supply D (5 bases each). The V and J ends lost 5 bases and 6 bases respectively, with 17 bases between them. Per germline, CDR1 LNHDA and CDR2 SQIVND (reference sequence). The CDR3 runs to 14 residues.

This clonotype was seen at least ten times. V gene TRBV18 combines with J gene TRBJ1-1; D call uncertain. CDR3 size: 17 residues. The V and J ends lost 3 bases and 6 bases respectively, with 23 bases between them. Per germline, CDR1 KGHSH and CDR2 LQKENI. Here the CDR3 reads CASSPHHSGPPNPEAFF. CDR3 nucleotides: TGTGCCAGCTCACCCCACCATTCGGGCCCTCCGAATCCTGAAGCTTTCTTT. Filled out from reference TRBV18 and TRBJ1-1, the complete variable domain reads NAGVMQNPRHLVRRRGQEARLRCSPMKGHSHVYWYRQLPEEGLKFMVYLQKENIIDESGMPKERFSAEFPKEGPSILRIQQVVRGDSAAYFCASSPHHSGPPNPEAFFGQGTRLTVV.

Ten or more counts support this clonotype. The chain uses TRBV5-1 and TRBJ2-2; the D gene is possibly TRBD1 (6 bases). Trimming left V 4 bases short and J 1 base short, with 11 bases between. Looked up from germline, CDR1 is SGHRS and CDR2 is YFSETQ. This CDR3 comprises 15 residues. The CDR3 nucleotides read TGCGCCAGCAGCCCGTGGGGACAGAACACCGGGGAGCTGTTTTTT. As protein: CASSPWGQNTGELFF.

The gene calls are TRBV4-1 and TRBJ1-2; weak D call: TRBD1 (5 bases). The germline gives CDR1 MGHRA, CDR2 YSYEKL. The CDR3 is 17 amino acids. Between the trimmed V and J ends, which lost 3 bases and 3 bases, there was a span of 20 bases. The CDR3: CASSQISGTLGDYGYTF. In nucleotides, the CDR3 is TGCGCCAGCAGCCAGATCTCCGGGACCCTAGGGGACTATGGCTACACCTTC.

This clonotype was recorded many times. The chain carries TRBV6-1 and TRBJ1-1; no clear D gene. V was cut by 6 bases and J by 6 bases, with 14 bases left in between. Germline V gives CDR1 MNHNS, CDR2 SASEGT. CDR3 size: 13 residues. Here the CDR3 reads CASSPTLASEAFF. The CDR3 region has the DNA TGTGCCAGCAGCCCAACGCTGGCTTCTGAAGCTTTCTTT.

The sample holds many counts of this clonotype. The CDR3, as DNA: TGTGCCAGCAGAACGACTAGCGGGGGGGCTCCCGAGCAGTACTTC. Protein product: CASRTTSGGAPEQYF. The chain employs TRBV27 and TRBJ2-7; 14 positions match TRBD2. The V and J ends lost 6 bases and 6 bases, in that order; junction bases with no gene match: 7. Germline V gene lookup returns CDR1 MNHEY and CDR2 SMNVEV (reference sequence). The CDR3 consists of 15 residues.

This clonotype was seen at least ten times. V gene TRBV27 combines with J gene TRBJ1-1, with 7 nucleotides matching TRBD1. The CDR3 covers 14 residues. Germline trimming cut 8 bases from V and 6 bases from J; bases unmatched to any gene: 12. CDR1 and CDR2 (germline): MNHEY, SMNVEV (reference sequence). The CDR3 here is CASGSGGQRPEAFF. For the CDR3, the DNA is TGTGCCAGCGGCTCAGGGGGACAGAGGCCTGAAGCTTTCTTT.

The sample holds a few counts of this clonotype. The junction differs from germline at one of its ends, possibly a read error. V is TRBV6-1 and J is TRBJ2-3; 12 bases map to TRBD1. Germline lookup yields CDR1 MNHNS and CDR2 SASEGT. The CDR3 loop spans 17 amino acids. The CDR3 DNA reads TGTGCCAGCAGTGAAGGGTTCGGGACAGGGGGCTCAGATACACAGTATTTT. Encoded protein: CASSEGFGTGGSDTQYF.

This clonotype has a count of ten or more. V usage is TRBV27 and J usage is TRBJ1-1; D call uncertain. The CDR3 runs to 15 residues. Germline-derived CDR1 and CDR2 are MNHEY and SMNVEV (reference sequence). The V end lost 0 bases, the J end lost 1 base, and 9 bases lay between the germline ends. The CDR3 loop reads CASSLSRVGNTEAFF. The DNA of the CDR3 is TGTGCCAGCAGTTTATCACGGGTGGGGAACACTGAAGCTTTCTTT.

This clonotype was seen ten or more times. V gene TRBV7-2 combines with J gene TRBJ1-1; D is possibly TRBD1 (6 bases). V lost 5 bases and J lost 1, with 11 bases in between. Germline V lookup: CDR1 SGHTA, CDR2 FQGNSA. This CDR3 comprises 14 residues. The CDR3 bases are TGTGCCAGCAGCAGATCACAGGGGAACACTGAAGCTTTCTTT. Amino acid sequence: CASSRSQGNTEAFF.

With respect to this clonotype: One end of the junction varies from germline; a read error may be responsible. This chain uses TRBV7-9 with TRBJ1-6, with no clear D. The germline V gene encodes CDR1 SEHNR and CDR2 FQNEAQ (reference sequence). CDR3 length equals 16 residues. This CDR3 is CASSPSMGSDNPPLHF. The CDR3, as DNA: TGTGCCAGCAGCCCAAGCATGGGCTCCGATAATCCACCCCTCCACTTT.